One TCR beta chain is described in this entry. Per the study methods: Quantification of nucleated cells was approximated via reference gene primer amplification. Some clones are missing from TCRdb's copy, which holds only in-frame ones; the method was immunoSEQ multiplex PCR. Clone size and V and J calls were adopted from that table, with D and trimming inferred from the DNA. The sample has 60,000 to 80,000 clones, about four fifths seen once. The data are from a study of blood T cell repertoires in COVID-19. Overall study context: COVID-19 samples collected from the United States, Italy and Spain covered acute and convalescent phases. Sources were T cells, B-cell-depleted T cells, or PBMCs; the material itself was cDNA or gDNA.

This CDR3 spans 14 amino acids. V was cut by 2 bases and J by 10 bases, with 14 bases left in between. The V gene's germline CDR1 is WSHSY and CDR2 SAAADI. The chain couples TRBV10-2 to TRBJ1-4; TRBD1 might be the D (5 bases). The sample consisted of peripheral blood. The sequence derives from a man aged 50 to 59 with active COVID-19. DNA of the CDR3: TGCGCCAGCAGTGAGACTTCTGGGGCCACAAAACTGTTTTTT. It codes for CASSETSGATKLFF.